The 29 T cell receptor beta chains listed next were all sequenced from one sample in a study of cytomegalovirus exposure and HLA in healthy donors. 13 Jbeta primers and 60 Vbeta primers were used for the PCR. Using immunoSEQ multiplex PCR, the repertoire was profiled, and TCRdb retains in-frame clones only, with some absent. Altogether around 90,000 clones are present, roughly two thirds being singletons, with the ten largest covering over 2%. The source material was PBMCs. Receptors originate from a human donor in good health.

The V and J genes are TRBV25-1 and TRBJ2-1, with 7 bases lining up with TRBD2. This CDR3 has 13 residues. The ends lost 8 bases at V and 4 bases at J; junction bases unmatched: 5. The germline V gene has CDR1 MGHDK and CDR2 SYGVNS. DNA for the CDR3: TGTGCCAGCCTCGGACTAGTATACAATGAGCAGTTCTTC. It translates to CASLGLVYNEQFF.

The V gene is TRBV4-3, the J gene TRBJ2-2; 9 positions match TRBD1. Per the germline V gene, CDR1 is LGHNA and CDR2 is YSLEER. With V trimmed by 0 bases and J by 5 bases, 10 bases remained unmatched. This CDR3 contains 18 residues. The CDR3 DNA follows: TGCGCCAGCAGCCAAGATAGTGTTACAGGGGGCTGGACCGGGGAGCTGTTTTTT. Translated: CASSQDSVTGGWTGELFF.

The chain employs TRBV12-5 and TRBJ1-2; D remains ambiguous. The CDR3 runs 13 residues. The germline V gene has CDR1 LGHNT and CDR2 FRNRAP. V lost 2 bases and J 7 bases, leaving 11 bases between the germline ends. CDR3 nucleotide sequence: TGTGCTAGTGGTTTGACCCAGGCGGGTGGCTACACCTTC. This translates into CASGLTQAGGYTF.

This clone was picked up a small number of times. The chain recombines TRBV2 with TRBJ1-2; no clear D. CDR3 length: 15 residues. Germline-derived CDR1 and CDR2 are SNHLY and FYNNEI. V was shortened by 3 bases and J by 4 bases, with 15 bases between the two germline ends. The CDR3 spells CASSDITEPFYGYTF. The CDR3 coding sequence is TGTGCCAGCAGTGATATTACTGAGCCCTTCTATGGCTACACCTTC.

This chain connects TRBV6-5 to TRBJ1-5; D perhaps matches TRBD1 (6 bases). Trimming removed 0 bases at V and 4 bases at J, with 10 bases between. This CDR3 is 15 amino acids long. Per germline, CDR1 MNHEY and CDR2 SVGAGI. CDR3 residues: CASSYSPGVNQPQHF. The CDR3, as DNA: TGTGCCAGCAGTTACTCTCCAGGGGTGAATCAGCCCCAGCATTTT.

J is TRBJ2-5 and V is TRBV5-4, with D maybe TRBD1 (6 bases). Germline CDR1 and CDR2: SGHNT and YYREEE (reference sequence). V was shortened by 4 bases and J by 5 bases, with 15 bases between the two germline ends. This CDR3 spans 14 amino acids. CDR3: CASSQTQGWETQYF. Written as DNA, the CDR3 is TGTGCCAGCAGCCAAACACAGGGTTGGGAGACCCAGTACTTC.

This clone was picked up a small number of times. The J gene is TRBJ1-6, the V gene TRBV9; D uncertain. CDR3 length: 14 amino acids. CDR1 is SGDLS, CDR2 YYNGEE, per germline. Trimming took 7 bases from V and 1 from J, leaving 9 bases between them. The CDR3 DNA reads TGTGCCAGCGCAAGAGAGTCCTATAATTCACCCCTCCACTTT. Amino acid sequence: CASARESYNSPLHF.

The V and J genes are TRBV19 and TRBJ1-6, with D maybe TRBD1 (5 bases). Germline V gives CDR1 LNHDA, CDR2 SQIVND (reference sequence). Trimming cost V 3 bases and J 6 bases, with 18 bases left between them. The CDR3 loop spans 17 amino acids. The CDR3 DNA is TGTGCCAGTAGTATGGGCGGGGCGGACATCGGTAATTCACCCCTCCACTTT. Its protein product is CASSMGGADIGNSPLHF.

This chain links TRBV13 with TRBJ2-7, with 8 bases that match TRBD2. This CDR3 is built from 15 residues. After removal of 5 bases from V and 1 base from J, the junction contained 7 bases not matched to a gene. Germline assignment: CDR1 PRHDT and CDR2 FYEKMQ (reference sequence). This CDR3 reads CASSQRSGGSYEQYF. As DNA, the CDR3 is TGTGCCAGCAGCCAGCGCAGCGGGGGTTCCTACGAGCAGTACTTC.

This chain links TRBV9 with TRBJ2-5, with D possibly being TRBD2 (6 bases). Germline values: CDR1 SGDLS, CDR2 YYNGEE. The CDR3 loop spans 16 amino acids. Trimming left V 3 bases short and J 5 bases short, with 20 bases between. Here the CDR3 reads CASSAAGMEIGETQYF. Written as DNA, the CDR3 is TGTGCCAGCAGCGCCGCGGGGATGGAGATCGGGGAGACCCAGTACTTC.

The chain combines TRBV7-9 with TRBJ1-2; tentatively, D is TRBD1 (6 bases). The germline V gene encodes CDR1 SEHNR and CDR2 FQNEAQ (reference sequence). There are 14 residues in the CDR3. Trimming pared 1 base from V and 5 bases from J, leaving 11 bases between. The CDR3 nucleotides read TGTGCCAGCAGCTTAGGTCAGGGGAGATATGGCTACACCTTC. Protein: CASSLGQGRYGYTF. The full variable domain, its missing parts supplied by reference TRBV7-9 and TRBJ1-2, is DTGVSQNPRHKITKRGQNVTFRCDPISEHNRLYWYRQTLGQGPEFLTYFQNEAQLEKSRLLSDRFSAERPKGSFSTLEIQRTEQGDSAMYLCASSLGQGRYGYTFGSGTRLTVV.

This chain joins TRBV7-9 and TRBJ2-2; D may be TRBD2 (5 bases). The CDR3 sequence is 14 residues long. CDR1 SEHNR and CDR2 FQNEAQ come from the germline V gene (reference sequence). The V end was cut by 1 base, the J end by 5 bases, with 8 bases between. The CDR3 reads CASSLERGTGELFF. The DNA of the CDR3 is TGTGCCAGCAGCTTAGAAAGAGGGACCGGGGAGCTGTTTTTT.

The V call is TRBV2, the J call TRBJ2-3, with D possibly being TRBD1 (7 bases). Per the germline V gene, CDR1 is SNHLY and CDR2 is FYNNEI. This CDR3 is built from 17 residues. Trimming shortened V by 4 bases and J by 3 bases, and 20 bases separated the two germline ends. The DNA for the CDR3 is TGTGCCAGCAGTGTAATTCCGACAGGGCGGGGTACAGATACGCAGTATTTT. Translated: CASSVIPTGRGTDTQYF.

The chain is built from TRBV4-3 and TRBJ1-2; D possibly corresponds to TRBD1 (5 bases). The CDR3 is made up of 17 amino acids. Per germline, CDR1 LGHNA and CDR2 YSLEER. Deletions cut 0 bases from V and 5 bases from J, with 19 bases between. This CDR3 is CASSQEARGGKGYGYTF. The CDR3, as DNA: TGCGCCAGCAGCCAAGAGGCCCGGGGGGGAAAAGGATATGGCTACACCTTC.

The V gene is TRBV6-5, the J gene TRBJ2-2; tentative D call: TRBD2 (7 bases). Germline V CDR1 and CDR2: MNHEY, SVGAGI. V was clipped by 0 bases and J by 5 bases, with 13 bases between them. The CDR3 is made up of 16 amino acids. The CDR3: CASSYSGGQVTGELFF. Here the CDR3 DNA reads TGTGCCAGCAGTTACTCGGGGGGGCAGGTAACCGGGGAGCTGTTTTTT.

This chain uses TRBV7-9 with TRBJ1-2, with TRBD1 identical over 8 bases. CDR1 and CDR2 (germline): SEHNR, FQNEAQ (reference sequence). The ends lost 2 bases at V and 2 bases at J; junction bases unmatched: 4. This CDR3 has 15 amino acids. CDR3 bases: TGTGCCAGCAGCTTAAGGGACAGGAAAAACTATGGCTACACCTTC. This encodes CASSLRDRKNYGYTF.

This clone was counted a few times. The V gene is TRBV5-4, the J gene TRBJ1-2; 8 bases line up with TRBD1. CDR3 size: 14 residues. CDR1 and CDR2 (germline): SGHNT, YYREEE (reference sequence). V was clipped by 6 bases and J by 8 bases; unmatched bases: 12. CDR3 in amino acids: CASTRTGLGTGYTF. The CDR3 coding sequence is TGTGCCAGCACCCGGACAGGGCTGGGGACGGGCTACACCTTC.

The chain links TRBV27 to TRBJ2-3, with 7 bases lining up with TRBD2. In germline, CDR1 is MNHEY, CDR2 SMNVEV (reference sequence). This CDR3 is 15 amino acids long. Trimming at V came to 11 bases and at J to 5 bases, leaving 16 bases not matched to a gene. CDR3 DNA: TGTGCCTCTAGAGAGATAGCGGGCTTTGGAGATACGCAGTATTTT. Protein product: CASREIAGFGDTQYF.

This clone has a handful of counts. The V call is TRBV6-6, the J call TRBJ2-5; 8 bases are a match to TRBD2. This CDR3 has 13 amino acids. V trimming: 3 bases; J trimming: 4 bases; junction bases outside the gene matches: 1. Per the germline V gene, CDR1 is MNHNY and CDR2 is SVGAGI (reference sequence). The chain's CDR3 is CASSYSGIETQYF. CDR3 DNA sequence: TGTGCCAGCAGTTATAGCGGGATAGAGACCCAGTACTTC.

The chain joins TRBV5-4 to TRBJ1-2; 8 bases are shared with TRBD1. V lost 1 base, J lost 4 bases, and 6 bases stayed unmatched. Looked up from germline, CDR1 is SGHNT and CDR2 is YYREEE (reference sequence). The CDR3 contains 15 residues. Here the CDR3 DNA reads TGTGCCAGCAGCTTGACGGCAGGGGGCGCCTATGGCTACACCTTC. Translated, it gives CASSLTAGGAYGYTF.

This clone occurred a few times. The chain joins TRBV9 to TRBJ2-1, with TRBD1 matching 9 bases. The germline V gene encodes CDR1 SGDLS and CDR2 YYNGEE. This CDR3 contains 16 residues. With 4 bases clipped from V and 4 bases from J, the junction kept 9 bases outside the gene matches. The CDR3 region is CASSFRDRVDYNEQFF. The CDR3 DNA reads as TGTGCCAGCAGCTTCCGGGACAGGGTGGATTACAATGAGCAGTTCTTC.

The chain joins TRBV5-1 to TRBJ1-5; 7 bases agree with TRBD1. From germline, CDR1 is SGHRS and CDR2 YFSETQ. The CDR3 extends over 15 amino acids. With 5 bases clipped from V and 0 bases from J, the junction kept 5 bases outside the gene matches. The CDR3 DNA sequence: TGCGCCAGCAGTTTACAGGGGCCTAGCAATCAGCCCCAGCATTTT. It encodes CASSLQGPSNQPQHF.

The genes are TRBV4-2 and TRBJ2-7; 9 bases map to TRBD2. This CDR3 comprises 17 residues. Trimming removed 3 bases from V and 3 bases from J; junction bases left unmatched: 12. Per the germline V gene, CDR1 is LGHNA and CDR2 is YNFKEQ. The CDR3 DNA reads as TGTGCCAGCAGCCAGGGAATGACTAGCGGCGCCTTCTACGAGCAGTACTTC. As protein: CASSQGMTSGAFYEQYF.

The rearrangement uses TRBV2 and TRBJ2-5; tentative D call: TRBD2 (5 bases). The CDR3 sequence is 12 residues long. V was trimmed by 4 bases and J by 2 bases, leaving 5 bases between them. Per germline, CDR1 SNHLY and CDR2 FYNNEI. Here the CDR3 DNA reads TGTGCCAGCAGTGCGGGGCAAGAGACCCAGTACTTC. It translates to CASSAGQETQYF.

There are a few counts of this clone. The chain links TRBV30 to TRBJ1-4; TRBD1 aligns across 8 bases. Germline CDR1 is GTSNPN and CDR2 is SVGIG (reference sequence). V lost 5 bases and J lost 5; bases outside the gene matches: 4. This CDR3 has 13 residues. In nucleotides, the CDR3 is TGTGCCTGGGGGACAGGTCAAAATGAAAAACTGTTTTTT. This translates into CAWGTGQNEKLFF.

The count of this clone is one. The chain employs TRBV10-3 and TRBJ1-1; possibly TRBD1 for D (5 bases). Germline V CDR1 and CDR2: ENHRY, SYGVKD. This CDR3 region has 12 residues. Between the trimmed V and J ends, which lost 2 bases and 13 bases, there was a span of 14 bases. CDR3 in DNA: TGTGCCATCAGTGAGAGGCAGGGCCGGAATTTCTTT. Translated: CAISERQGRNFF.

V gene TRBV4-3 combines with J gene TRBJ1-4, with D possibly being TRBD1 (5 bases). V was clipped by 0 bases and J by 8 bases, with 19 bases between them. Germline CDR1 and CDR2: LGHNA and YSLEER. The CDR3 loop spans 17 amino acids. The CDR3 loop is CASSQDGVGREPEKLFF. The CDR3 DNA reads TGCGCCAGCAGCCAAGATGGCGTCGGCAGGGAACCAGAAAAACTGTTTTTT.

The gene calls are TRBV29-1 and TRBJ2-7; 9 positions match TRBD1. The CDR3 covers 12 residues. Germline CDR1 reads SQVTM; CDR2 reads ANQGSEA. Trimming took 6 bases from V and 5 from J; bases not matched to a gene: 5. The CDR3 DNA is TGCAGCGTGGACGGACAGGGGAACGAGCAGTACTTC. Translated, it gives CSVDGQGNEQYF.

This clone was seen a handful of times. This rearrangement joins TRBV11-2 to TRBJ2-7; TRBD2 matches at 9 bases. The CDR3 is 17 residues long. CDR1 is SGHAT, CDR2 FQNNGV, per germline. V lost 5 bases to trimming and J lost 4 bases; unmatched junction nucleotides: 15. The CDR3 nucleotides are TGTGCCAGCAGCCATAAAATTGGGCGGGGGGGTCGGTACGAGCAGTACTTC. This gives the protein CASSHKIGRGGRYEQYF.